This T cell receptor beta chain was identified in a study of GPR56 and killer-like receptors on CD4 memory cells (dated by TCRdb to the late 2010s). Regarding the study in general: According to the study's proposal, human CD4+ memory T-cell differentiation and cytokine production potential are marked by the progressive acquisition of KLRB1, KLRG1, GPR56 and then KLRF1. The study described its healthy blood donors as age-matched to the liver disease patients, who had a median age of roughly 70 years. General conclusions and limits of the study: Clonal frequency started low in the marker-negative population and rose progressively along the proposed pathway, while TCRbeta diversity decreased accordingly. The clones that dominated late populations 4 and 5 were also present in early populations 1 and 2, and the authors interpreted this finding as evidence for linear differentiation. Diversity and similarity analyses were restricted to the 100 most expanded clones per population rather than full repertoires. TCR repertoire overlap was especially strong between late populations 4 and 5, and population 3 also partly overlapped.

Prior to TCRbeta sequencing, five KLR/GPR56-defined CD4+ populations were enriched by fluorescence-activated cell sorting. To test a linear memory differentiation pathway, the researchers sequenced TCRbeta repertoires from five CD4+ T-cell subsets that were defined by expression of KLRB1, KLRG1, GPR56 and KLRF1. TCR-sequenced cells came from peripheral blood of healthy control individuals, reported as five donors in the TCRbeta analysis figure. Heparinized peripheral blood was collected, and every sample was processed within one hour of being retrieved. To isolate peripheral blood mononuclear cells, blood was diluted 1:2 in PBS and put through Biocoll density gradient centrifugation at room temperature. Before flow sorting, freshly isolated PBMCs underwent magnetic sorting with anti-CD4 MicroBeads to enrich CD4+ T cells. A BD FACSAria II was used to sort CD4+ T cells enriched from PBMCs of healthy donors according to marker expression. For surface staining, the researchers used Miltenyi Biotec antibodies: anti-KLRB1 clone 191B8, anti-KLRF1 clone 4A4.D10 and anti-KLRG1 clone REA261.

Without a recorded count, this clonotype is taken to be large (0.1 to 1%) from its frequency. Its binding antigen is unknown. The CDR3, cysteine through phenylalanine, is 13 amino acids long. The entry carries no DNA sequence. CDR1 MNHEY and CDR2 SVGEGT were looked up in the germline V gene. TCRdb lists the instrument as Illumina HiSeq 2500. Sequencing libraries were built by amplifying the recombined TCRbeta locus with a previously published PCR protocol. Turning to the authors' computational methods: Any read whose average quality score fell below 30 was discarded, and IMSEQ was used to process the reads that remained. Clonotypes were defined by Vbeta gene, Jbeta gene and CDR3 amino acid sequence. The Morisita-Horn index, computed on the top 100 expanded clones, was used to quantify repertoire overlap between populations. Renyi diversity profiles, calculated on the top 100 expanded clones, were used to assess clonal diversity. TCRdb reprocessed the reads into one record per CDR3 protein sequence, lacking DNA. The V and J calls here are based on TCRdb, not the publication. The sample table on file contains around 1,400 distinct CDR3 sequences. About 13% of the sample comes from the top ten.

Sequences were obtained from memory CD4+ T cells from blood. The rearrangement joined TRBV6-2 or TRBV6-3 to TRBJ2-3. The origin of this receptor is a human donor in good health. The CDR3 loop reads CASRYSKTDTQYF.